Listed below are T cell receptor beta chains from one sample, sequenced in a study of T cell changes during pregnancy in multiple sclerosis. The assay was immunoSEQ multiplex PCR, and TCRdb's table has in-frame clones only and misses some. The sample has around 50,000 clones, around nine tenths seen once. Sequenced here: CD4+ T cells from peripheral blood mononuclear cells, sampled after pregnancy. The receptor set was obtained from a female donor in good health, enrolled as a control in a pregnancy study. The CDR3 runs from the conserved cysteine through the conserved F or W. Each record gives: V gene, D gene, J gene, clone size, CDR3 DNA, CDR3 protein. The D gene is left open where the match is weak. Only some rows state a clone size, as once, few, many or a class for expanded clones.

>TRBV6-5|TRBD1|TRBJ2-7|NA
TGTGCCAGCCGGAACGGACAGGGGGCCTACGAGCAGTACTTC
CASRNGQGAYEQYF
>TRBV9|TRBD1|TRBJ2-3|NA
TGTGCCAGCAGCGACAGGGGGTTGGCAGATACGCAGTATTTT
CASSDRGLADTQYF
>TRBV30|NA|TRBJ2-3|NA
TGTGCCTGGAGTACGGAGACCACAGATACGCAGTATTTT
CAWSTETTDTQYF
>TRBV1|NA|TRBJ2-7|NA
TGCACCAGCAGCCCGGGGAAGGGCAGACAGGCTCGCTACGAGCAGTACTTC
CTSSPGKGRQARYEQYF
>TRBV5-8|TRBD2|TRBJ2-3|NA
TGTGCCAGCAGCTTGGGACTAGCGGGGGCCAGCACAGATACGCAGTATTTT
CASSLGLAGASTDTQYF
>TRBV19|NA|TRBJ2-3|NA
TGTGCCAGTAGTATAAGCCCAGATACGCAGTATTTT
CASSISPDTQYF
>TRBV7-3|NA|TRBJ2-3|NA
TGTGCCAGCAGTAAATTTTCCTCGGGACACCTCACAGATACGCAGTATTTT
CASSKFSSGHLTDTQYF
>TRBV5-6|NA|TRBJ1-2|NA
TGTGCCAGCAGCCTCGGGTCTTCGAGGGCTAACTATGGCTACACCTTC
CASSLGSSRANYGYTF
>TRBV6-6|NA|TRBJ1-2|NA
TGTGCCAGCAGTTATGGACAGTTCAGCGATGGCTACACCTTC
CASSYGQFSDGYTF
>TRBV27|NA|TRBJ2-7|NA
TGTGCCAGCAGTTTATCAGGGGTCAGCTCCTACGAGCAGTACTTC
CASSLSGVSSYEQYF
>TRBV4-2|TRBD1|TRBJ2-3|NA
TGTGCCAGCAGCCAAACCCTCGGACAGGGTGGCACAGATACGCAGTATTTT
CASSQTLGQGGTDTQYF
>TRBV7-9|NA|TRBJ1-4|NA
TGTGCCAGCAGCCGGGACTCCGCTCCGCTTAATGAAAAACTGTTTTTT
CASSRDSAPLNEKLFF
>TRBV11-2|TRBD2|TRBJ2-3|NA
TGTGCCAGCAGCCCCGGGGGGGCAATACAGTATTTT
CASSPGGAIQYF
>TRBV11-2|NA|TRBJ1-1|once
TGTGCCAGCAGCTTGGGGCAGGACACTGAAGCTTTCTTT
CASSLGQDTEAFF
>TRBV5-4|NA|TRBJ2-5|NA
TGTGCCAGCAGCCCGGGGACTCTACAAGAGACCCAGTACTTC
CASSPGTLQETQYF
>TRBV5-4|TRBD1|TRBJ1-4|NA
TGTGCCAGCAGCCACAGGGGGGACGAAAAACTGTTTTTT
CASSHRGDEKLFF
>TRBV21-1|NA|TRBJ2-1|NA
TGTGCCAGCAGCAAAAAGGGATCCGGGACAGGGGTACAGTTCTTC
CASSKKGSGTGVQFF
>TRBV4-2|TRBD1|TRBJ2-2|NA
TGTGCCAGCAGCCTACAACAGGGGTCCGGGGAGCTGTTTTTT
CASSLQQGSGELFF
>TRBV27|NA|TRBJ2-1|NA
TGTGCCAGCAGTTTAGGGGCGGCAGGGGTGATCTACAATGAGCAGTTCTTC
CASSLGAAGVIYNEQFF
>TRBV27|TRBD2|TRBJ2-2|NA
TGTGCCAGCAGTCCGACGACTAGCGGGAGAGAGACCGGGGAGCTGTTTTTT
CASSPTTSGRETGELFF
>TRBV7-2|TRBD2|TRBJ2-3|once
TGTGCCAGCAGCCCAGGCGGGACTAGCGGGAAGTATTCGATGCGGTTT
CASSPGGTSGKYSMRF
>TRBV7-9|TRBD1|TRBJ2-6|NA
TGTGCCAGCAGCTCCGGGACAGGGGGCACTGGGGCCAACGTCCTGACTTTC
CASSSGTGGTGANVLTF
>TRBV7-9|NA|TRBJ2-7|NA
TGTGCCAGCAGCTTATTTCAGGGCAGCGAGCAGTACTTC
CASSLFQGSEQYF
>TRBV11-3|NA|TRBJ2-1|NA
TGTGCCAGCAGCTCAACAGACTACAATGAGCAGTTCTTC
CASSSTDYNEQFF
>TRBV5-1|NA|TRBJ1-1|once
TGCGCCAGCAGCGCCACCGGGGGGGGCTCGCGGGGAGCTTTCTTT
CASSATGGGSRGAFF
>TRBV6-5|NA|TRBJ2-7|NA
TGTGCCAGCCGGCCCGGGTTTCTCTACGAGCAGTACTTC
CASRPGFLYEQYF
>TRBV6-1|NA|TRBJ2-3|NA
TGTGCCAGCAGTGAAGTTCGCGCCCGGGATACGCAGTATTTT
CASSEVRARDTQYF
>TRBV5-1|TRBD2|TRBJ2-2|NA
TGCGCCAGCAGCCCGGGACTAGCAGTGGCCGGGGAGCTGTTTTTT
CASSPGLAVAGELFF
>TRBV7-2|NA|TRBJ2-7|NA
TGTGCCAGCAGCTCCCGGACTATGCAGTTTTGGCAGTACTTC
CASSSRTMQFWQYF
>TRBV9|NA|TRBJ2-6|once
TGTGCCAGCAGCGTAGCAGGGGGGCTGAGCTCTGGGGCCAACGTCCTGACTTTC
CASSVAGGLSSGANVLTF
>TRBV5-5|TRBD2|TRBJ2-5|once
TGTGCCAGCAGCTTGGAGGGACTAGCGGGAGAGACCCAGTACTTC
CASSLEGLAGETQYF
>TRBV5-5|TRBD1|TRBJ1-4|NA
TGTGCCAGCAGCCCGTACCCGACCGGGACAGGGGATGCAAAACTGTTTTTT
CASSPYPTGTGDAKLFF
>TRBV19|TRBD2|TRBJ2-1|NA
TGTGCCAGTAGTATGCTAGCGGGTCGTAACAATGAGCAGTTCTTC
CASSMLAGRNNEQFF
>TRBV9|NA|TRBJ1-1|NA
TGTGCCAGCAGCACGTCGGGTACGGTTGCTGAAGCTTTCTTT
CASSTSGTVAEAFF
>TRBV27|NA|TRBJ1-1|NA
TGTGCCAGCAGTTTATCGGGGGGAGTGAACACTGAAGCTTTCTTT
CASSLSGGVNTEAFF
>TRBV6-1|NA|TRBJ2-7|NA
TGTGCCAGCACGACACTGGGCCGCTACGAGCAGTACTTC
CASTTLGRYEQYF
>TRBV27|NA|TRBJ2-6|NA
TGTGCCAGCAGAACAGGGTTAAGAGGCACTGGGGCCAACGTCCTGACTTTC
CASRTGLRGTGANVLTF
>TRBV28|NA|TRBJ1-2|NA
TGTGCCAGCTACAAACCCCGGACAGATACCCCTAACTATGGCTACACCTTC
CASYKPRTDTPNYGYTF
>TRBV19|TRBD1|TRBJ2-7|NA
TGTGCCAGTAGTGTGACAGGGCGCTCCTACGAGCAGTACTTC
CASSVTGRSYEQYF
>TRBV29-1|NA|TRBJ2-5|NA
TGCAGCGTTGATAGCCCCGGTGAGACCCAGTACTTC
CSVDSPGETQYF
>TRBV7-9|NA|TRBJ2-2|NA
TGTGCCAGCAGCCTCACCGGGAGATTCACCGGGGAGCTGTTTTTT
CASSLTGRFTGELFF
>TRBV6-1|NA|TRBJ1-5|NA
TGTGCCAGCAGTGAGGACCCTGGGGCAGTAAGTCAGCCCCAGCATTTT
CASSEDPGAVSQPQHF
>TRBV7-8|TRBD2|TRBJ2-3|NA
TGTGCCAGCAGCGGGGTGGGACTAGCAACCGGAGATACGCAGTATTTT
CASSGVGLATGDTQYF
>TRBV29-1|NA|TRBJ2-7|once
TGCAGCGTTGATCACGGGGGACAGTCCTACGAGCAGTACTTC
CSVDHGGQSYEQYF
>TRBV7-9|NA|TRBJ1-1|NA
TGTGCCAGCAGCTTAGTGGGCAGAATAAACACTGAAGCTTTCTTT
CASSLVGRINTEAFF
>TRBV5-1|TRBD2|TRBJ2-1|NA
TGCGCCAGCAGCTGGGGTGGTAGCGGGAGGGGCAATGAGCAGTTCTTC
CASSWGGSGRGNEQFF
>TRBV5-1|TRBD1|TRBJ1-3|NA
TGCGCCAGCAGCTTGGCGGGGACAGGGTCAGAATTGTCCCGATATGGAAACACCATATATTTT
CASSLAGTGSELSRYGNTIYF
>TRBV5-1|NA|TRBJ1-4|NA
TGCGCCAGCAGCTTGGAGGGGTCTAATGAAAAACTGTTTTTT
CASSLEGSNEKLFF
>TRBV7-2|TRBD1|TRBJ1-5|NA
TGTGCCAGCAGCTTCCAGGGGGCGTCGGGCAATCAGCCCCAGCATTTT
CASSFQGASGNQPQHF
>TRBV5-1|TRBD1|TRBJ1-2|NA
TGCGCCAGCAGCTCCGGACAGGCAAGTGGCTATGGCTACACCTTC
CASSSGQASGYGYTF
>TRBV5-4|TRBD1|TRBJ2-7|NA
TGTGCCAGCAGCCTCCGACAGGGTGGCCCCTACGAGCAGTACTTC
CASSLRQGGPYEQYF
>TRBV19|TRBD1|TRBJ1-6|once
TGTACCAGTAGTGCGACGTCGGGACAGAAATTAGGTAATTCACCCCTCCACTTT
CTSSATSGQKLGNSPLHF
>TRBV30|TRBD2|TRBJ2-1|NA
TGTGCCTGGGAAGGGGAGGGTTACAATGAGCAGTTCTTC
CAWEGEGYNEQFF
>TRBV7-9|NA|TRBJ2-6|NA
TGTGCCAGCAGCTCCACAGGGACTGGGGCCAACGTCCTGACTTTC
CASSSTGTGANVLTF
>TRBV5-1|NA|TRBJ2-5|NA
TGCGCCAGCAGCTTTTTACAGACCGAAGAGACCCAGTACTTC
CASSFLQTEETQYF
>TRBV18|TRBD1|TRBJ1-3|NA
TGTGCCAGCTCACCTATGACAGGGGTTGTGGAAAACACCATATATTTT
CASSPMTGVVENTIYF
>TRBV9|NA|TRBJ1-3|NA
TGTGCCAGCAGAACCGACAGAGACTCTGGAAACACCATATATTTT
CASRTDRDSGNTIYF
>TRBV7-9|TRBD1|TRBJ2-2|NA
TGTGCCAGCAGCCTCCGGGACAGGGGGACCGGGGAGCTGTTTTTT
CASSLRDRGTGELFF
>TRBV2|NA|TRBJ2-7|few
TGTGCCAGCAGTGATACCCGTCTGGGGCGGGGCAGGGGGGCCTACGAGCAGTACTTC
CASSDTRLGRGRGAYEQYF